This passage covers 18 T cell receptor beta chains from one sample sequenced in a study of OX40 agonist ivuxolimab in advanced cancers. The method was the immunoSEQ multiplex PCR assay. This immuneACCESS table, as held by TCRdb, lists in-frame sequences with V and J called but not all clones. Of the missing ones, under half trace to an unresolved V gene in checked studies; the others have no known cause. The sample yields under 95,000 clones; 75% to 90% were counted once. The ten most abundant clones make up approximately 2.6% of the sample. Specimen: CD4+ or CD8+ T cells sorted from blood, collected in a trial of the OX40 agonist ivuxolimab. These receptors originate from an adult with an advanced solid tumor such as melanoma, head and neck, liver or kidney cancer.

The chain has TRBV7-8 and TRBJ2-5; D not resolved. This CDR3 contains 10 residues. Trimming removed 5 bases from V and 3 bases from J, with 1 base in between. The germline CDR1 and CDR2 sequences are SGHVS and FQNEAQ. The CDR3 here is CASSEETQYF. In DNA, the CDR3 is TGTGCCAGCAGCGAAGAGACCCAGTACTTC.

The J gene is TRBJ2-1, the V gene TRBV7-2; D remains unclear. Trimming removed 2 bases from V and 8 bases from J, with 13 bases in between. The CDR3 sequence is 14 residues long. In germline, CDR1 is SGHTA, CDR2 FQGNSA. CDR3 amino acids: CASSLFSSRDEQFF. In DNA form, the CDR3 reads TGTGCCAGCAGCTTATTTAGTTCGCGCGATGAGCAGTTCTTC.

This sequence joins TRBV7-2 and TRBJ2-5, with D unresolved. This CDR3 is built from 15 residues. Germline CDR1 reads SGHTA; CDR2 reads FQGNSA. V shed 1 base and J shed 2 bases, with 11 bases lying between them. DNA of the CDR3: TGTGCCAGCAGCTTAGGCCAGGCCCCTCAAGAGACCCAGTACTTC. Its translation is CASSLGQAPQETQYF.

The chain's CDR3 is CASSFSDGGDGYTF. The CDR3 bases are TGTGCCAGCAGCTTTTCGGACGGAGGAGATGGCTACACCTTC. The genes are TRBV11-2 and TRBJ1-2, with D unresolved. V gave up 3 bases and J gave up 6 bases, with 14 bases separating them. CDR1 and CDR2 from the germline V gene are SGHAT and FQNNGV. The CDR3 covers 14 residues.

The chain uses TRBV6-1 and TRBJ1-2, with a weak D call TRBD1 (5 bases). The CDR3 consists of 12 residues. V shed 7 bases and J shed 6 bases, with 12 bases lying between them. Germline CDR1 is MNHNS and CDR2 is SASEGT. The CDR3 region has the DNA TGTGCCAGCATGGGCAGGGTTAATGGCTACACCTTC. Amino acids: CASMGRVNGYTF.

The chain carries TRBV4-3 and TRBJ2-1, with 9 nucleotides matching TRBD2. The length of the CDR3 is 16 residues. The junction had 3 bases not matched to a gene; V was cut back by 2 bases and J by 1 base. Germline loops: CDR1 LGHNA, CDR2 YSLEER. This CDR3 is CASSQLAGRSYNEQFF. In DNA, the CDR3 is TGCGCCAGCAGCCAACTAGCGGGGAGGTCCTACAATGAGCAGTTCTTC.

This chain connects TRBV7-2 to TRBJ2-5; D is unclear. The CDR3 length is 14 residues. Trimming stripped 3 bases from V and 4 bases from J, with 12 bases between. Looked up from germline, CDR1 is SGHTA and CDR2 is FQGNSA. CDR3 coding DNA: TGTGCCAGCAGCTTTTCCCAGGTGGTAGAGACCCAGTACTTC. This translates into CASSFSQVVETQYF.

The CDR3 spells CASSPTSGVRETQYF. As DNA, the CDR3 is TGTGCCAGCAGTCCGACTAGCGGGGTACGAGAGACCCAGTACTTC. The chain employs TRBV28 and TRBJ2-5; TRBD2 agrees at 11 bases. The germline CDR1 and CDR2 sequences are MDHEN and SYDVKM. CDR3 length: 15 amino acids. V lost 5 bases, J lost 4 bases, and 6 bases stayed unmatched.

The chain uses TRBV4-1 and TRBJ1-2; tentatively, D is TRBD1 (5 bases). CDR1 is MGHRA, CDR2 YSYEKL, per germline. V was trimmed by 0 bases and J by 5 bases, leaving 16 bases between them. The CDR3 length is 16 residues. Here the CDR3 reads CASSQESSGQVYGYTF. The CDR3 DNA is TGCGCCAGCAGCCAAGAATCGTCGGGGCAGGTGTATGGCTACACCTTC.

This clone was detected once. The rearrangement links TRBV4-2 to TRBJ2-3; maybe TRBD1 (5 bases). This CDR3 region has 17 residues. Germline CDR1 and CDR2: LGHNA and YNFKEQ. With 3 bases removed from V and 3 bases from J, the gap between germline ends came to 19 bases. The CDR3 nucleotides read TGTGCCAGCAGCCAGACCCCACGGACACCTACAACAGATACGCAGTATTTT. Translated, it gives CASSQTPRTPTTDTQYF.

The chain links TRBV14 to TRBJ2-5; D possibly corresponds to TRBD1 (6 bases). In germline, CDR1 is SGHDN, CDR2 FVKESK. The germline V and J ends were trimmed by 4 bases and 13 bases, with 16 bases remaining between them. The CDR3 has 12 residues. In DNA form, the CDR3 reads TGTGCCAGCAGCCCCCAGGGGTTTTTTCTGTACTTC. It yields the protein CASSPQGFFLYF. Together with reference TRBV14 and TRBJ2-5, the CDR3 gives the full variable domain: EAGVTQFPSHSVIEKGQTVTLRCDPISGHDNLYWYRRVMGKEIKFLLHFVKESKQDESGMPNNRFLAERTGGTYSTLKVQPAELEDSGVYFCASSPQGFFLYFGPGTRLLVL.

This chain joins TRBV19 and TRBJ2-3, with a possible D match to TRBD1 (6 bases). The V gene lost 2 bases and the J gene lost 4 bases, with 13 bases spanning the gap. The CDR3 contains 15 residues. Germline CDR1 LNHDA, CDR2 SQIVND (reference sequence). CDR3 protein: CASSINGDKSDTQYF. The CDR3 coding sequence is TGTGCCAGTAGTATAAACGGGGACAAATCAGATACGCAGTATTTT.

The V and J genes are TRBV18 and TRBJ2-7; D is perhaps TRBD1 (6 bases). The CDR3 contains 15 residues. V was shortened by 0 bases and J by 2 bases, with 11 bases between the two germline ends. Germline values: CDR1 KGHSH, CDR2 LQKENI. CDR3 coding DNA: TGTGCCAGCTCACCACCCTCAGACAGGACCTACGAGCAGTACTTC. It encodes CASSPPSDRTYEQYF.

The chain carries TRBV6-9 and TRBJ2-5; D not certain. There are 16 residues in the CDR3. In germline, CDR1 is MNHGY, CDR2 SVAAGI. V dropped 5 bases and J dropped 2 bases, with 18 bases sitting between them. DNA for the CDR3: TGTGCCAGCAGTCCCCCTCCGACCCGAAAACAAGAGACCCAGTACTTC. It encodes CASSPPPTRKQETQYF.

The genes are TRBV19 and TRBJ2-5; TRBD1 aligns across 9 bases. In germline, CDR1 is LNHDA, CDR2 SQIVND (reference sequence). This CDR3 contains 14 residues. Trimming took 4 bases from V and 5 from J; bases not matched to a gene: 5. The CDR3 spells CASSTGQGWETQYF. CDR3 coding DNA: TGTGCCAGTAGTACCGGACAGGGGTGGGAGACCCAGTACTTC. The variable domain in full, completed from reference TRBV19 and TRBJ2-5, reads DGGITQSPKYLFRKEGQNVTLSCEQNLNHDAMYWYRQDPGQGLRLIYYSQIVNDFQKGDIAEGYSVSREKKESFPLTVTSAQKNPTAFYLCASSTGQGWETQYFGPGTRLLVL.

The V call is TRBV28, the J call TRBJ1-1; D may be TRBD1 (5 bases). CDR1 and CDR2 from the germline V gene are MDHEN and SYDVKM. The CDR3 contains 12 residues. V lost 5 bases and J 1 base, leaving 5 bases between the germline ends. The CDR3 loop is CASSTGNTEAFF. The CDR3 bases are TGTGCCAGCAGTACAGGGAACACTGAAGCTTTCTTT.

V gene TRBV6-4 combines with J gene TRBJ2-2; D may be TRBD1 (7 bases). The CDR3 covers 14 residues. Trimming pared 6 bases from V and 5 bases from J, leaving 13 bases between. Germline-derived CDR1 and CDR2 are MRHNA and SNTAGT. This chain's CDR3 is CASRTTGRTGELFF. The CDR3 DNA reads as TGTGCCAGCAGGACGACAGGGAGGACCGGGGAGCTGTTTTTT.

This clone was found once. The chain joins TRBV10-3 to TRBJ1-1; D ambiguous. Trimming left V 6 bases short and J 3 bases short, with 14 bases between. CDR1 is ENHRY and CDR2 is SYGVKD in the germline V gene. The CDR3 consists of 14 residues. The CDR3 coding sequence is TGTGCCATCAGAGATTCCCCCGGACACACTGAAGCTTTCTTT. Protein: CAIRDSPGHTEAFF.